This entry concerns a single T cell receptor beta chain. The germline V gene encodes CDR1 SGHDT and CDR2 YYEEEE. The CDR3 runs 14 residues. Trimming took 0 bases from V and 9 from J, leaving 13 bases between them. The sample originates from a study of OX40 agonist ivuxolimab in advanced cancers. Sequenced by immunoSEQ multiplex PCR; TCRdb stores in-frame clones only, minus some. The top ten hold 3% to 4% of the sample, which has some 69,000 clones, approximately 90% seen once. Sequenced material: CD4+ or CD8+ T cells sorted from blood, taken in a trial of the OX40 agonist ivuxolimab. This TCR derives from an adult with an advanced solid tumor such as melanoma, head and neck, liver or kidney cancer. The chain recombines TRBV5-6 with TRBJ1-5; tentatively, D is TRBD1 (5 bases). CDR3 loop: CASSLGTRRGPQHF. The CDR3 region has the DNA TGTGCCAGCAGCTTGGGCACTCGGAGGGGGCCCCAGCATTTT.